This TCR beta chain was sequenced during a study of cytomegalovirus exposure and HLA in healthy donors (TCRdb year 2017). Regarding the complete study: An earlier analysis of roughly 500 of the donors reported about 300 Gb of sequence data and 95 million to 140 million unique TCR beta sequences obtained from some 200 million T cells. The number of typed donors differed by locus: about 629-630 for A, B, C, DRB1 and DQB1; approximately 540 for DQA1; 600 to 610 for DPA1; and some 450 for DPB1. In addition to the first cohort of 666 subjects, a separate validation cohort of under 150 different subjects was used. Of the roughly 390 genotyped donors, approximately 81% were placed in the genetic ancestry cluster associated with self-reported Caucasian donors. Because of strong linkage in the cohort, roughly five DR-DQ haplotypes were treated as single units for association and clustering. In an earlier analysis of several hundred of the donors, high-throughput TCR beta sequencing was used to judge whether each TCR beta V gene segment behaved as functional or pseudogenic. Genome-wide SNP genotypes for about 65% of the roughly 670 donors were used in a later genetic analysis, which treated that subset as a discovery cohort. The T cell repertoires of under 700 subjects were profiled by immunosequencing and related to cytomegalovirus serostatus. A later analysis re-examined previously published TCR beta repertoires from hundreds of donors and added high-resolution HLA genotyping to investigate patterns of TCR occurrence. To predict cytomegalovirus infection status, the study brought together high-throughput TCR immunosequencing, statistical association of individual TCRs with disease status, and machine learning. Both class I and class II loci were covered by HLA typing, at four-digit resolution. Donor age, sex, ethnicity and CMV serostatus were collected together with the repertoire data. All discovery cohort repertoires had been generated on a single sequencing platform. Rather than drawing on any new phenotypic data, the later analysis identified candidate immune exposures from TCR beta sequences and the way those sequences occurred across donors. The aim of the study was to test whether cataloging public T cell receptors could identify signatures of past pathogen exposure. An early release that covered about 600 HLA-typed donors contained 300 to 350 gigabases of sequencing data and roughly 84 million unique TCR sequences. Among 398 genotyped donors of the cohort, an average of around 250,000 unique TCR beta nucleotide sequences was sequenced per donor, of which about 19% were non-productive.

As concerns this clone: Its antigen is unknown. Base quality data are lacking; no much larger clone is found one base away.

The method was the immunoSEQ multiplex PCR assay. For the multiplex PCR, a mixture combining 60 forward primers for TCR Vbeta segments and 13 reverse primers for TCR Jbeta segments was used. The CDR3 region of rearranged TCR beta genes was amplified from genomic DNA with a multiplex PCR assay. The amplified TCR beta libraries were sequenced on the Illumina HiSeq System as 87-base-pair reads. The paper's processing steps were these. A later analysis tallied 75 million to 95 million unique TCR beta chains across the 600 to 700 repertoires, and approximately 12 million of those chains were shared by two or more donors. To remove PCR and sequencing errors, raw reads were error-corrected and collapsed into unique sequences using a nearest-neighbor algorithm that merged closely related sequences. To assign V, D and J gene segments, CDR3 sequences were aligned to IMGT reference sequences. For a sequence to be retained, a match of at least six nucleotides was required to both a V gene segment and a J gene segment. Rearrangements were called productive when the CDR3 lacked stop codons and stayed in frame with V and J; all others were non-productive. CDR3 was defined by IMGT convention, running from the second conserved V-encoded cysteine to the conserved J-encoded phenylalanine. The earlier analysis of about 500 of the donors excluded sequences that lacked an unambiguous match to a single V gene segment. In an earlier analysis of 587 of the donors, V segments were called functional above 56.7% productive rearrangements and were called segregating when the between-donor standard deviation exceeded 5%. A statistical classification framework was developed to diagnose cytomegalovirus status using the catalog of TCR beta chain sequences. In a later analysis, V and J genes were assigned by comparing TCR nucleotide sequences against IMGT/GENE-DB human TR gene sequences. Using the TCRdist pipeline, a later analysis assigned CDR3 sequences along with most-parsimonious VDJ recombination scenarios. A later analysis defined each TCR beta chain by its CDR3 amino acid sequence plus V-gene family, and excluded reads lacking a unique V-gene family. In a later analysis, some 600 highly shared, low-generation-probability nucleotide sequences were removed to address suspected cross-contamination and a sequencing artifact. In a later analysis, a clonal expansion index was calculated for each public chain from normalized within-repertoire ranks of inferred template counts. A later analysis computed generation probabilities with a VDJ recombination model fitted to out-of-frame rearrangements, and checked the results against IGoR. In a later analysis, hypergeometric tests were used to score TCR-TCR, TCR-HLA and TCR-CMV co-occurrence, with a repertoire-size bias correction applied to TCR pairs. To estimate false discovery rates, a later analysis permuted the HLA or CMV assignments 20 times. In a later analysis, co-occurring TCRs were grouped using DBSCAN, with TCRdist sequence similarity added in when clustering inside HLA-allele-positive subsets. Co-occurrence clustering excluded repertoires with fewer than 30,000 or more than 120,000 public chains, plus five with anomalous nucleotide sharing. TCRdb retrieved this table from immuneACCESS and kept in-frame rearrangements only. Not all clones are present; in checked studies, unresolved V genes account for under half, and no reason is known for the remainder. V, J and clone size reflect that table, while D and trimming were determined from the DNA. This sample lists 120,000 or so clones; around 78% were detected once. 1% to 1.5% of the sample comes from the top ten.

CDR1 and CDR2, looked up from the germline V gene (reference sequence), are LNHNV and YYDKDF. At the junction V is shortened by 0 bases and J by 3 bases, with 12 bases in between. The CDR3 starts with the cysteine, ends with the phenylalanine, and has 16 residues. CDR3 DNA is the only sequence kept; it has 48 bases, read in frame from the first base. In total, about 650 healthy bone marrow donors made up the cohort. All cohort members were sampled while nominally healthy, although unrecorded immune exposures were likely present. The donor was CMV seronegative and belonged to the group of over 300 seronegative cohort members. Each donor provided a peripheral blood sample, and peripheral blood mononuclear cells were used for TCR beta sequencing. The Qiagen DNeasy Blood Extraction Kit was used to extract genomic DNA from the blood cell samples. General conclusions and limits of the study: A total of 164 TCR beta chains were listed by the study as associated with cytomegalovirus. According to the authors, the approach could potentially be generalized to other disease states and immunological phenotypes. HLA typing was unavailable for some donors at each locus, so association tests used only the typed subset. When HLA alleles, especially DR and DQ, strongly co-occurred, TCR associations were difficult to assign to individual alleles. A later analysis reported that several top co-occurrence clusters appeared linked to parvovirus B19, influenza, CMV and Epstein-Barr virus. Roughly uniform sequencing depth across donors was assumed in presence/absence analyses, although this assumption may not hold. The cohort was sequenced for TCR beta chains only, and without alpha or paired-chain data the features that could be detected were limited. In an earlier analysis of under 600 of the donors, most TCR beta V segments were observed in productive rearrangements about 87% or about 30% of the time, broadly matching IMGT annotations. Most TCR sequences were seen in very few donors, while some public TCRs were found in many individuals. Because the 87-base-pair reads could not distinguish some IMGT-functional V segments, including TRBV6-2 and TRBV6-3, those segments were excluded. A further reported finding was that TCR beta sequences accurately predicted the HLA-A and HLA-B alleles for most subjects in the first cohort. Compared with the approximately 700-donor mean, donors in an Asian-associated ancestry cluster had fewer N-insertions in productive TCRs, according to a later genetic analysis. Correlated functional status among segregating V segments might be attributable to linkage disequilibrium, but an unknown experimental factor could not be ruled out. In vitro tests confirmed that three of the cytomegalovirus-associated TCR beta chains recognize cytomegalovirus antigens. In a later analysis, HLA-associated TCR beta chains showed more clonal expansion and lower generation probabilities than non-associated chains that were equally common. Most CMV-associated TCR beta chains appeared to be HLA-restricted in a later analysis, and the HLA associations seemed to be driven largely by CMV exposure. Because counts were too low, approximately 15 rarely observed V segments, including chromosome 9 orphons, were excluded from the earlier analysis of around 640 of the donors. CMV serostatus was the only immune exposure information available for the cohort. A cluster of highly shared sequence variants was judged likely to represent a technical artifact of the sequencing pipeline. Cytomegalovirus status was reported to be diagnosed by the classifier with high specificity and sensitivity in both the original and validation cohorts. In a later analysis, around 17,000 TCR beta sequences were associated with specific HLA alleles at a false discovery rate of 0.05. In a later analysis, the rate of TCR association differed among HLA loci, with DRB1 alleles having the most associated TCRs and HLA-C alleles having the fewest. An association between a missense DCLRE1C variant and V-gene and J-gene trimming of TCR beta chains was found in a later genetic analysis and replicated in an independent cohort.

Recombination joined TRBV15 with TRBJ2-1; TRBD2 could be the D gene, as 7 bases match. This clonotype was obtained from a woman under 40 in good health and CMV-seronegative. Sequenced sample: PBMCs. The CDR3 sequence is CATSRDFGGLYNEQFF. The bases are TGTGCCACCAGCAGAGATTTCGGGGGGCTCTACAATGAGCAGTTCTTC.